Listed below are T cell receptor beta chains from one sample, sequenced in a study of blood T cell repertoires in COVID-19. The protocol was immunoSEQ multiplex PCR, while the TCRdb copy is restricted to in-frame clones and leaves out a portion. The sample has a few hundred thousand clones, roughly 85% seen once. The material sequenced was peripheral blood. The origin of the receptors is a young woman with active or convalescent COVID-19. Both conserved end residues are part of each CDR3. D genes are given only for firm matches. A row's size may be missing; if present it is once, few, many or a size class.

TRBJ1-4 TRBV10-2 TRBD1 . TGCGCCAGTTCAACGGGACAGCTTATTAATGAAAAACTGTTTTTT CASSTGQLINEKLFF
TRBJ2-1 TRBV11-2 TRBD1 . TGTGCCAGCAGCTTAGGAGACAGGGGAAATGAGCAGTTCTTC CASSLGDRGNEQFF
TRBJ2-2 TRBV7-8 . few TGTGCCAGCAGCTTAGGGGGGGTAGGAGTGGAGCTGTTTTTT CASSLGGVGVELFF
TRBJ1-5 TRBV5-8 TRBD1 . TGTGCCAGCAGCTCCTACAGGGGGGAGTATATCAATCAGCCCCAGCATTTT CASSSYRGEYINQPQHF
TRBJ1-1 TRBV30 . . TGTGCCTGGAGTCGCCCGACAGCGAACACTGAAGCTTTCTTT CAWSRPTANTEAFF
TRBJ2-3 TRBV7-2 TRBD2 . TGTGCCAGCAGCTTAGGGGGGCGGGAGGCAGATACGCAGTATTTT CASSLGGREADTQYF
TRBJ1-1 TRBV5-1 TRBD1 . TGCGCCAGCAGCTTGGCGAAGGGGGCCGGGACTGAAGCTTTCTTT CASSLAKGAGTEAFF
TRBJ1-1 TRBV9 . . TGTGCCAGCAGCGTAACGGGTGGCACTGAAGCTTTCTTT CASSVTGGTEAFF
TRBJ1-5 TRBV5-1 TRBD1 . TGCGCCAGCAGCCTGACAGGGGGCACTCAGCCCCAGCATTTT CASSLTGGTQPQHF
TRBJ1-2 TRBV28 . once TGTGCCACTTTAGATCTACGCTATGGCTACACCTTC CATLDLRYGYTF
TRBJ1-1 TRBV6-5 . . TGTGCCAGCGGCTATGGGGGGATTGGGGCTTTCTTT CASGYGGIGAFF
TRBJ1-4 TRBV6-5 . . TGTGCCAGCGGTCCGAGGACAACCCTAGAAAAACTGTTTTTT CASGPRTTLEKLFF
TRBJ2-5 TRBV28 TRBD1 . TGTGCCAGCAGTATCGGGCGGACAGGAGTACAAGAGACCCAGTACTTC CASSIGRTGVQETQYF
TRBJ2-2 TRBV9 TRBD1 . TGTGCCAGCAGCCCGGGACAGGGTGGGACCGGGGAGCTGTTTTTT CASSPGQGGTGELFF
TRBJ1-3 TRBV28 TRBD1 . TGTGCCAGCAGCCCGCGCGACAGGGGGCCTTCTGGAAACACCATATATTTT CASSPRDRGPSGNTIYF
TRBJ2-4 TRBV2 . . TGTGCCAGCAGGGAGGGTGACATTCAGTACTTC CASREGDIQYF
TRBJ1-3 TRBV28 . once TGTGCCAGCAGTTTCCCAGGGAGGGACACCATATATTTT CASSFPGRDTIYF
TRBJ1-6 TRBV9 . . TGTGCCAGCAGCCCAACCGACAGCTCGGGTTCACCCCTCCACTTT CASSPTDSSGSPLHF
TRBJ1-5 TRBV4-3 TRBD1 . TGCGCCAGCAGCCAGAGAACAGGGGGCCAGCCCCAGCATTTT CASSQRTGGQPQHF
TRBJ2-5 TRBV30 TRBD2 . TGTGCCTGGAGGGGGACTAGCGGGGAAGAGACCCAGTACTTC CAWRGTSGEETQYF
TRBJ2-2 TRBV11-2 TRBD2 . TGTGCCAGCAGATCCTTTAGCGGGGGGGCGGCGGCCGGGGAGCTGTTTTTT CASRSFSGGAAAGELFF
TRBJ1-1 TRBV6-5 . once TGTGCCAGCAGTTACCAGGGTTATACTGAAGCTTTCTTT CASSYQGYTEAFF
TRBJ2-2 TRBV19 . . TGTGCCAGTAGTTTCCAGGGTCTGAAAGAGCTGTTTTTT CASSFQGLKELFF
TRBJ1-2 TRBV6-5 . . TGTGCCAGCAGTTACTCGAGCGCGCCGAGCCCCAATGGCTACACCTTC CASSYSSAPSPNGYTF
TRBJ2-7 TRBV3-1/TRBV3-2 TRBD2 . TGTGCCAGCAGCCAAGTCTCTAGCGGGGGTGGCGAGCAGTACTTC CASSQVSSGGGEQYF
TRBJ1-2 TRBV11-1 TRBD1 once TGTGCCAGCAGCTTCGACAGGGGGCGAAATGGCTACACCTTC CASSFDRGRNGYTF
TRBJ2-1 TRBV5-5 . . TGTGCCAGCAGCTTCAGTCCCCGCTCCTACAATGAGCAGTTCTTC CASSFSPRSYNEQFF
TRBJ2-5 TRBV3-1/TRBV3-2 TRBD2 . TGTGCCAGCAGCCAAGATCCCCTAGCGGGGCGCCAAGAGACCCAGTACTTC CASSQDPLAGRQETQYF
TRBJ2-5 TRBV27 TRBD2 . TGTGCCAGCAGTCTATACTATAGCGGGGGGGCCGGCCAAGAGACCCAGTACTTC CASSLYYSGGAGQETQYF
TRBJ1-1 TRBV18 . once TGTGCCAGCTCACCACCGGGGAGGGGTGACACTGAAGCTTTCTTT CASSPPGRGDTEAFF
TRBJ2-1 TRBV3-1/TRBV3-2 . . TGTGCCAGCAGCCAAGGGGACTCCCCCTCCTACAATGAGCAGTTCTTC CASSQGDSPSYNEQFF
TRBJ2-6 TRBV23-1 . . TGCGCCAGCATTCCCCACACCTCTGGGGCCAACGTCCTGACTTTC CASIPHTSGANVLTF
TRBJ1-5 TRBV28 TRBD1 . TGTGCCAGCAGAAAAGATTTGACAGGGGCGGGTCAGCCCCAGCATTTT CASRKDLTGAGQPQHF
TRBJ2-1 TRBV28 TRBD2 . TGTGCCAGCCGCCCCTCTAGCGGGGGGGCCAGGGAGCAGTTCTTC CASRPSSGGAREQFF
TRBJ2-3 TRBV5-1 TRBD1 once TGCGCCAGCAGCGCCCGGACAGGAGGAGGAGATACGCAGTATTTT CASSARTGGGDTQYF
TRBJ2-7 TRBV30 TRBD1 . TGTGCCTGGAGTGTACCCGGACAGGGGATGTACGAGCAGTACTTC CAWSVPGQGMYEQYF
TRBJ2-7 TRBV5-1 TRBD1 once TGCGCCAGCAGCTCCCCCAAGGACAGGGAAGGCTACGAGCAGTACTTC CASSSPKDREGYEQYF
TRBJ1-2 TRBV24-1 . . TGTGCCACCAGCCCTAGCTACAGGGACAACGACTATGGCTACACCTTC CATSPSYRDNDYGYTF
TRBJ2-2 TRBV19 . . TGTGCCAGTAGTATTTGGAGGCTCAGCGTGGACACCGGGGAGCTGTTTTTT CASSIWRLSVDTGELFF
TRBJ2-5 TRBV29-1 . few TGCAGCGTTGGAGCCTTACAGGGATGGGAGACCCAGTACTTC CSVGALQGWETQYF
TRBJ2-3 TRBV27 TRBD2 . TGTGCCAGCAGTCCGCTAGCGGGGGTATTAGATACGCAGTATTTT CASSPLAGVLDTQYF
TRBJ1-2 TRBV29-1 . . TGCAGCGTTGAAACTCCCCACGGGACGGGACATTATGGCTACACCTTC CSVETPHGTGHYGYTF
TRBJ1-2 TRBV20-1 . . TGCAGTGCCCCCGGGGGCTATGGCTACACCTTC CSAPGGYGYTF
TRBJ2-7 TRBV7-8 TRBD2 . TGTGCCAGCAGCTTCTTAGCGGGGGGCCCATCCGAGCAGTACTTC CASSFLAGGPSEQYF
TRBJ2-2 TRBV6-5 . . TGTGCCAGCAGCCTCACTGGGGAGCTGTTTTTT CASSLTGELFF
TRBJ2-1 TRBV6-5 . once TGTGCCAGCAGCCCCCACGGGGATGAGCAGTTCTTC CASSPHGDEQFF
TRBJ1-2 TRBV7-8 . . TGTGCCAGCAGCTCGAGACTCAGGGGTTTAGACTATGGCTACACCTTC CASSSRLRGLDYGYTF
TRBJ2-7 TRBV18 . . TGTGCCAGCTCACGGTCCACAGGAGAGGAGCAGTACTTC CASSRSTGEEQYF
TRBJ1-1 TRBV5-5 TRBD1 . TGTGCCAGCAGCCCTTATCTAGGACTCACAGGGGGCACTGAAGCTTTCTTT CASSPYLGLTGGTEAFF
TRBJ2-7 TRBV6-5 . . TGTGCCAGCAGCCAAACAGGGTCCCACGAGCAGTACTTC CASSQTGSHEQYF
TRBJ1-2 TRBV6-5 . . TGTGCCAGCTGGGCGGGTAGGGATTATGGCTACACCTTC CASWAGRDYGYTF
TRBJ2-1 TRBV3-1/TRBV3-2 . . TGTGCCAGCAGCCAGTCACCTCCGGGGATGGGATACAATGAGCAGTTCTTC CASSQSPPGMGYNEQFF
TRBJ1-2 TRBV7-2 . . TGTGCCAGCAGGGAACAGGCCTATGGCTACACCTTC CASREQAYGYTF
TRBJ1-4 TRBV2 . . TGTGCCAGCAGAGGCGACAGTTCCAATGAAAAACTGTTTTTT CASRGDSSNEKLFF
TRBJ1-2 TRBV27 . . TGTGCCAGCTACCAACAGGGACATGGCTACACCTTC CASYQQGHGYTF
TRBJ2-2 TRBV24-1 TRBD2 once TGTGCCACCAGTGATTTGGCTAGCGGGGAGAGCACCGGGGAGCTGTTTTTT CATSDLASGESTGELFF